This T cell receptor beta chain emerged from a study of shared clonotypes between healthy human individuals. Naive-designated CD8 cells lacked CD45RO, were positively enriched for CCR7, and omitted terminally differentiated effector memory CD45RA+ cells. The V end lost 5 bases, the J end lost 2 bases, and 15 bases lay between the germline ends. There are 15 residues in the CDR3. CDR1 is LNHDA, CDR2 SQIVND, per germline (reference sequence). Clones were read by immunoSEQ multiplex PCR, and TCRdb kept only the in-frame ones, dropping some. The profile shows millions of clones, roughly 94% of them singletons.

The genes are TRBV19 and TRBJ1-2; no definite D call. Sequenced sample: naive CD8+ T cells sorted from blood. This TCR came from a young man in good health. Written as DNA, the CDR3 is TGTGCCAGTAGTTGGAATGGAGCCCCCAACTATGGCTACACCTTC. This translates into CASSWNGAPNYGYTF.